These 14 T cell receptor beta chains were all obtained from the same sample, sequenced in a study of CD8 T cells in ankylosing spondylitis. The study's findings and limits: Within ankylosing spondylitis blood, a TCR beta motif made up of several highly homologous variants appeared to be characteristic.

TCRdb used MiXCR to reprocess the 5' RACE reads, holding one entry per CDR3 protein. The table lists almost 400,000 distinct CDR3 sequences, approximately 20% of them singletons. Their specific antigens are unknown. What was sequenced was blood, either unsorted or a sorted T cell fraction (not recorded which). The origin of the receptors is a male donor with ankylosing spondylitis.

CDR3 DNA: TGTGCCACCAGCAGCCACTCTGGAAACACCATATATTTT. Translated, it gives CATSSHSGNTIYF. The V and J genes are TRBV15 and TRBJ1-3, with D unclear. This CDR3 is built from 13 residues. Germline assignment: CDR1 LNHNV and CDR2 YYDKDF (reference sequence). The V end lost 3 bases, the J end lost 0 bases, and 3 bases lay between the germline ends.

The V call is TRBV19, the J call TRBJ2-1; 7 bases fit TRBD1. Looked up from germline, CDR1 is LNHDA and CDR2 is SQIVND (reference sequence). After removal of 7 bases from V and 6 bases from J, the junction contained 3 bases not matched to a gene. This CDR3 is 12 amino acids long. For the CDR3, the DNA is TGTGCCAGTATGGGACAGTTCAATGAGCAGTTCTTC. This sequence encodes CASMGQFNEQFF.

The chain recombines TRBV4-1 with TRBJ1-5; D remains unclear. V gave up 4 bases and J gave up 3 bases, with 13 bases separating them. From germline, CDR1 is MGHRA and CDR2 YSYEKL. This CDR3 contains 15 residues. The CDR3 region is CASSRGLWLNQPQHF. The CDR3 DNA is TGCGCCAGCAGCCGCGGTTTGTGGCTCAATCAGCCCCAGCATTTT.

The V call is TRBV3-1, the J call TRBJ2-2; D call uncertain. CDR1 LGHDT and CDR2 YNNKEL come from the germline V gene (reference sequence). The CDR3 spans 13 residues. Between the trimmed V and J ends, which lost 1 base and 7 bases, there was a span of 7 bases. The CDR3 sequence is CASSQVLGGELFF. The CDR3 DNA follows: TGTGCCAGCAGCCAAGTTTTAGGCGGGGAGCTGTTTTTT.

The V gene is TRBV28, the J gene TRBJ1-5, with D possibly matching TRBD1 (6 bases). The V gene's germline CDR1 is MDHEN and CDR2 SYDVKM. The germline V and J ends were trimmed by 7 bases and 6 bases, with 16 bases remaining between them. The CDR3 extends over 14 amino acids. The CDR3 sequence: CASTLWGAGQPQHF. CDR3 bases: TGTGCCAGCACCCTCTGGGGGGCCGGTCAGCCCCAGCATTTT. Combining the CDR3 with reference TRBV28 and TRBJ1-5 gives the whole variable domain DVKVTQSSRYLVKRTGEKVFLECVQDMDHENMFWYRQDPGLGLRLIYFSYDVKMKEKGDIPEGYSVSREKKERFSLILESASTNQTSMYLCASTLWGAGQPQHFGDGTRLSIL.

This chain links TRBV30 with TRBJ2-5; D perhaps matches TRBD1 (5 bases). Germline CDR1 and CDR2: GTSNPN and SVGIG (reference sequence). Trimming took 2 bases from V and 0 from J, leaving 10 bases between them. The CDR3 runs 14 residues. The CDR3 loop reads CAWSSDTDQETQYF. CDR3 nucleotides: TGTGCCTGGAGTTCGGACACCGACCAAGAGACCCAGTACTTC.

This clonotype has a handful of counts. The chain employs TRBV19 and TRBJ2-6; TRBD2 might be the D (6 bases). V lost 5 bases and J lost 1, with 9 bases in between. Germline loops: CDR1 LNHDA, CDR2 SQIVND (reference sequence). CDR3 size: 15 residues. The CDR3 DNA sequence: TGTGCCAGTAGTCCTGGGAGGTCTGGGGCCAACGTCCTGACTTTC. Protein product: CASSPGRSGANVLTF.

In the case of this clonotype: The junction departs from germline at one end; a sequencing error may be responsible. The chain has TRBV6-5 and TRBJ2-7; unclear D gene. The germline V gene has CDR1 MNHEY and CDR2 SVGAGI. The CDR3 consists of 15 residues. The DNA of the CDR3 is TGTGCCAGCAGCTACTTTGGAAGGTTCACCTACGAGCAGTACTTC. It yields the protein CASSYFGRFTYEQYF.

In nucleotides, the CDR3 is TGCGCCAGCAGCTTGGCCCCAGCGGGAGTGGGTGAGCAGTACTTC. It codes for CASSLAPAGVGEQYF. The chain links TRBV5-1 to TRBJ2-7; TRBD2 agrees at 8 bases. The germline V gene encodes CDR1 SGHRS and CDR2 YFSETQ. This CDR3 has 15 residues. The V and J ends lost 0 bases and 7 bases, in that order; junction bases with no gene match: 9.

The chain uses TRBV5-1 and TRBJ2-1; 14 nucleotides line up with TRBD2. CDR1 and CDR2 from the germline V gene are SGHRS and YFSETQ. The CDR3 runs to 18 residues. V lost 0 bases, J lost 7 bases, and 9 bases stayed unmatched. The CDR3 protein is CASSLGTSGRPQRNEQFF. The CDR3 DNA is TGCGCCAGCAGCTTGGGGACTAGCGGGAGGCCCCAGAGGAATGAGCAGTTCTTC.

The CDR3 spells CASGKGVNTGELFF. The CDR3 DNA reads TGCGCCAGCGGGAAAGGGGTGAACACCGGGGAGCTGTTTTTT. This chain connects TRBV5-1 to TRBJ2-2, with TRBD1 as a possible D gene (5 bases). Per the germline V gene, CDR1 is SGHRS and CDR2 is YFSETQ. There are 14 residues in the CDR3. Trimming took off 7 bases at V and 1 base at J, with 11 bases between the two ends.

The chain is built from TRBV7-2 and TRBJ2-7; D might be TRBD2 (5 bases). V gave up 2 bases and J gave up 4 bases, with 12 bases separating them. This CDR3 comprises 14 residues. Germline assignment: CDR1 SGHTA and CDR2 FQGNSA. CDR3 bases: TGTGCCAGCAGCTTACGGTCCACGGGGTACGAGCAGTACTTC. Translating gives CASSLRSTGYEQYF.

This clonotype turned up a few times. The chain employs TRBV3-1 and TRBJ2-3; D is uncertain. The CDR3 runs 12 residues. Trimming took off 4 bases at V and 5 bases at J, with 7 bases between the two ends. Germline CDR1 is LGHDT and CDR2 is YNNKEL (reference sequence). This CDR3 is CASSPAVDTQYF. Here the CDR3 DNA reads TGTGCCAGCAGCCCAGCAGTAGATACGCAGTATTTT.

This clonotype has just a few counts. This chain links TRBV28 with TRBJ2-1, with a weak D call TRBD2 (5 bases). CDR3 length equals 12 residues. The germline V and J ends were trimmed by 8 bases and 11 bases, with 16 bases remaining between them. Germline V CDR1 and CDR2: MDHEN, SYDVKM. In DNA form, the CDR3 reads TGTGCCAGCCGCTGGACTCGGGTTCAGCAGTTCTTC. Translating it yields CASRWTRVQQFF.